Sequencing of this T cell receptor beta chain was carried out in a study of T-cell reconstitution after alpha-beta-depleted transplantation in children. Unique molecular identifiers were built into the TCRbeta library. TCRdb passed the PCR reads through MiXCR, listing each CDR3 protein once. The sample holds about 460,000 distinct CDR3 sequences, about 10% seen once. Trimming took 4 bases from V and 2 from J, leaving 13 bases between them. The germline CDR1 and CDR2 sequences are SGHRS and YFSETQ. The CDR3 runs to 15 residues. General study findings and limits: T-cell counts and diversity at one year post-transplant came mainly from newly produced T cells.

Notes on this clonotype: The target antigen is unknown.

This sample comprised PBMCs, obtained before TCRalphabeta/CD19-depleted stem cell transplant. This receptor was taken from a child aged 2 to 10 with inherited bone marrow failure, due to receive a stem cell transplant. The chain uses TRBV5-1 and TRBJ2-1; D remains unclear. The CDR3 bases are TGCGCCAGCAGCCTCGATCGCTTACCCTACAATGAGCAGTTCTTC. Its translation is CASSLDRLPYNEQFF.